The 2 T cell receptor beta chains given below trace back to one sample, sequenced in a study of cytomegalovirus exposure and HLA in healthy donors. The PCR was carried out with 60 Vbeta primers and 13 Jbeta primers. Assay: immunoSEQ multiplex PCR; the TCRdb copy retains only in-frame clones and omits some. The top ten hold approximately 9% of the sample, which has 100,000 to 150,000 clones, 80% seen once. The sample taken for sequencing was PBMCs. These receptors all stem from a man aged 30 to 39 in good health and CMV-seropositive.

The chain has TRBV9 and TRBJ1-1, with D unresolved. The ends were cut back, 5 bases at V and 1 base at J, with 12 bases in the middle. Germline loops: CDR1 SGDLS, CDR2 YYNGEE. This CDR3 region has 14 residues. The CDR3 sequence is CASSLAGRNTEAFF. In DNA, the CDR3 is TGTGCCAGCAGTCTAGCGGGGAGGAACACTGAAGCTTTCTTT.

The rearrangement uses TRBV7-2 and TRBJ1-5; maybe TRBD1 (5 bases). The V gene lost 5 bases and the J gene lost 6 bases, with 17 bases spanning the gap. Germline loops: CDR1 SGHTA, CDR2 FQGNSA. The CDR3 runs to 15 residues. CDR3 region: CASSLPSGVGQPQHF. In DNA form, the CDR3 reads TGTGCCAGCAGCCTCCCATCGGGGGTAGGTCAGCCCCAGCATTTT.